The present T cell receptor (beta chain) was sequenced within a study of CD8 T cells in Susac syndrome. Random hexamers primed reverse transcription of about 0.5 to 1 ug RNA. TCRdb processed the immunoSEQ multiplex PCR reads anew with MiXCR; each CDR3 protein has one entry. The repertoire consists of fewer than 350,000 distinct CDR3 sequences, with about 91% occurring once and the leading ten covering less than 0.08%. The study sequenced TCR beta in blood CD8+ and CD4+ T cells. The sequence was obtained from a human donor with multiple sclerosis. The sample was CD4+ T cells from PBMCs.

CDR3 in DNA: TGCAGTGCCCAGCCCTTCTACAATGAGCAGTTCTTC. Translation: CSAQPFYNEQFF. J is TRBJ2-1 and V is TRBV20-1; D remains ambiguous. Germline-derived CDR1 and CDR2 are DFQATT and SNEGSKA (reference sequence). CDR3 length: 12 residues. V was pared by 6 bases and J by 3 bases, with 9 bases between.